The entry below gives a single TCR beta chain sequence along with its context. Its binding antigen is unknown. No much larger clone is present one base from it, and per-base qualities are unavailable. These data are taken from a study of shared clonotypes between healthy human individuals (dated by TCRdb to the early 2020s). Regarding the study in general: A few men and two women, aged 18 to 49 years, made up the cohort. Between about 0.9 and 10 billion PBMCs per donor were obtained by leukapheresis. To increase sequencing depth and limit assay-specific biases, TCR repertoire library preparation and sequencing were carried out by different laboratories using diverse techniques. For each donor, CD4 naive and CD4 memory were each given three plates, CD8 naive was given two plates, and CD8 memory was given one plate. Blood TCR repertoires of several healthy adults were deeply sequenced to estimate repertoire size and the extent of clonotype sharing between individuals.

Donors were healthy HIV-negative adults with no recently reported acute infections or vaccinations. Only Caucasian adults living in Nashville, Tennessee, USA were represented among the donors. CD4+ T cells were enriched by magnetic negative selection; naive cells were then positively selected on CD45RA, and the negative fraction formed the memory subset. Blood was collected by leukapheresis, and PBMCs were isolated by Ficoll-Histopaque density gradient centrifugation and then cryopreserved in liquid nitrogen vapor phase. Purity and quantity of every magnetically sorted T cell population were checked by analytical flow cytometry. From each sorted fraction, genomic DNA was isolated and quantified by UV absorbance on a Nanodrop 2000c. The paper's findings and limits, for the study overall: Naive subsets generally had larger estimated clonotype richness than memory subsets. When a few donors were compared, the shared fraction of clonotypes was around 5% for naive CD4, approximately 3.3% for naive CD8, 2% to 2.5% for memory CD4, and 0.4% for memory CD8. The small number of donors limited the genetic and exposure-history diversity represented. Even with the large sequencing depth, rarefaction of the sorted-subset datasets indicated that sequencing was incomplete. Compared with non-shared clonotypes, clonotypes shared by all four sorted-subset donors had higher generation probabilities. Pairwise subsampling indicated that sequencing depth was expected to affect the degree of clonotype sharing among donors. Sampling was limited to blood, and TCR repertoires in tissue likely differ from TCR repertoires in blood.

Using the deep immunoSEQ assay, TCR CDR3 regions were amplified from genomic DNA by multiplex PCR. Extracted genomic DNA from each cell subset was spread evenly across all wells of several immunoSEQ 96-well plates, with each plate serving as a replicate. Each replicate PCR for sorted subsets received roughly 200 ng genomic DNA, equal to tens of thousands of T cell genomes. Purified libraries were quantified with a Qubit 3.0 fluorometer, sized on a Bioanalyzer 2100, and re-quantified with the KAPA Library Quantification kit. Each immunoSEQ 96-well plate was sequenced on its own single-read 150-cycle Illumina NextSeq 550 flow cell. The source study handled its data this way. Because the immunoSEQ output included only junctional sequences and no quality scores, the filtering could not be the same as the filtering used for full-length reads. Sequences were annotated with PyIR, a Python wrapper for IgBLAST v1.9, using IMGT germline references to assign V/J genes and CDR3. Any read was removed if the V/J assignment was weak (E-value above 1e-6), the CDR3 was missing, or the read contained stop codons, out-of-frame junctions, or ambiguous translated residues. V3J clonotypes were defined as sequences sharing an identical inferred V gene, J gene, and CDR3 amino acid sequence. Percentage overlap between repertoires was computed as shared unique clonotypes divided by the size of the smaller repertoire. Three approaches were used to assess repertoire richness: RTK rarefaction, the Chao1 estimator, and Recon v2.1 estimates of unobserved clonotypes. Generation probabilities were computed with OLGA for all TCRbeta clonotypes obtained by the gDNA method from a few donors. TCRdb took over this immuneACCESS table, retaining in-frame rearrangements with V and J assigned. Such tables are incomplete; in checked studies, under half of the missing clones stem from an unresolved V gene, and the remainder is unexplained. That table is the source of V, J and clone size, and D and trimming were worked out from the DNA. This sample gives about 2.4 million clones in total; 80% to 95% of them show up just once. The ten biggest clones cover about 0.38% of the sample.

The sequence came from a man aged 18 to 29 in good health. Some clones in this sample may be carry-over from other donors' samples. Sequenced material: naive CD4+ T cells from PBMCs. The cell subset or site label for this specimen denotes: CD45RA+ positively selected.

CDR3 sequence: CASSLGLAGGPGTDTQYF. Read as DNA, the sequence is TGCGCCAGCAGCCTGGGACTAGCGGGAGGGCCGGGGACAGATACGCAGTATTTT. The V and J segments used are TRBV4-3 and TRBJ2-3; the junction holds 16 bases that match TRBD2. Taken from cysteine to phenylalanine, the CDR3 has 18 residues. The DNA shown is the 54-base CDR3, in frame from base 1. The germline V gene sets CDR1 to LGHNA and CDR2 to YSLEER. Here V drops 4 bases and J drops 3 bases, and the junction holds 7 bases not matched to any gene.